The next 8 T cell receptor beta chains were all read from a single sample in a study of blood T cell repertoires in COVID-19. Profiling relied on immunoSEQ multiplex PCR, and the TCRdb table lists in-frame clones only, not all of them. The top ten clones hold 4% to 5% of a sample with roughly 200,000 clones, about 85% of them seen once. Sequenced: peripheral blood. The source is a woman older than 75 with acute or convalescent COVID-19.

The count of this clone is one. DNA of the CDR3: TGTGCCAGCAGCCCATCAGGACTAGCGGGAGGATGGGGCACCGGGGAGCTGTTTTTT. The encoded protein is CASSPSGLAGGWGTGELFF. The chain combines TRBV7-3 with TRBJ2-2, with 14 positions matching TRBD2. From germline, CDR1 is SGHTA and CDR2 FQGTGA. The trim removed 5 bases at V and 4 bases at J, leaving 12 bases unmatched. This CDR3 comprises 19 residues.

The rearrangement joins TRBV30 to TRBJ2-2; the D gene is possibly TRBD1 (5 bases). The CDR3 has 13 amino acids. Trimming took 4 bases from V and 4 from J, leaving 10 bases between them. Germline CDR1 is GTSNPN and CDR2 is SVGIG (reference sequence). The CDR3 DNA follows: TGTGCCTGGATTCAGGGCCGCACCGGGGAGCTGTTTTTT. Translation gives CAWIQGRTGELFF.

The chain couples TRBV7-2 to TRBJ1-5; no definite D call. Trimming shortened V by 7 bases and J by 3 bases, and 16 bases separated the two germline ends. CDR1 SGHTA and CDR2 FQGNSA come from the germline V gene. The length of the CDR3 is 15 residues. CDR3 amino acids: CASTPGMEFNQPQHF. The CDR3 DNA follows: TGTGCCAGCACCCCGGGTATGGAGTTCAATCAGCCCCAGCATTTT.

The chain is built from TRBV11-3 and TRBJ2-3, with D uncertain. V lost 5 bases and J 4 bases, leaving 7 bases between the germline ends. The CDR3 extends over 12 amino acids. CDR1 is SGHNT and CDR2 is YENEEA in the germline V gene. CDR3 DNA sequence: TGTGCCAGCAGCCTTCAGTCAGATACGCAGTATTTT. This codes for CASSLQSDTQYF.

The rearrangement uses TRBV7-2 and TRBJ2-1; possibly TRBD1 for D (5 bases). The CDR3 extends over 13 amino acids. V was trimmed by 1 base and J by 14 bases, leaving 15 bases between them. The germline V gene encodes CDR1 SGHTA and CDR2 FQGNSA. The CDR3 spells CASSLGPQGYKFF. The CDR3 bases are TGTGCCAGCAGCTTAGGGCCCCAGGGTTACAAGTTCTTC.

The CDR3 loop reads CASSQYASSGNTIYF. CDR3 DNA: TGTGCCAGCAGCCAATACGCCAGCTCTGGAAACACCATATATTTT. The V gene is TRBV4-2, the J gene TRBJ1-3; unclear D gene. Trimming stripped 2 bases from V and 0 bases from J, with 8 bases between. The CDR3 extends over 15 amino acids. Germline V CDR1 and CDR2: LGHNA, YNFKEQ.

The rearrangement joins TRBV10-3 to TRBJ2-7; tentative D call: TRBD2 (6 bases). In germline, CDR1 is ENHRY, CDR2 SYGVKD. There are 13 residues in the CDR3. V shed 6 bases and J shed 0 bases, with 9 bases lying between them. CDR3 protein: CAIRGTVSYEQYF. The CDR3 nucleotides read TGTGCCATCAGGGGGACTGTCTCCTACGAGCAGTACTTC.

In nucleotides, the CDR3 is TGTGCCAGCAGTCGTACACGAGATACGCAGTATTTT. This encodes CASSRTRDTQYF. This chain joins TRBV12-3 or TRBV12-4 and TRBJ2-3; D unclear. The CDR3 totals 12 residues. V gave up 5 bases and J gave up 5 bases, with 8 bases separating them.